This T cell receptor (beta chain) was captured by sequencing in a study of human T cells and chemical hapten exposure. The CDR3 runs to 13 residues. The germline gives CDR1 KGHSH, CDR2 LQKENI. The ends were cut back, 10 bases at V and 4 bases at J, with 15 bases in the middle. The library attached unique molecular identifiers to individual cDNA molecules. TCRdb reanalysed the RACE reads using MiXCR and keeps one entry per CDR3 protein. The sample has 150,000 to 200,000 distinct CDR3 sequences, around 20% seen once. This clonotype has a handful of counts. The time point was: patch test 1, 2 weeks after DPC sensitization. Treatment meaning: therapeutic diphenylcyclopropenone sensitization with weekly scalp DPC. The template was total RNA from unfractionated whole blood.

The material sequenced was whole blood, taken in connection with sensitization to the hapten diphenylcyclopropenone (DPC). This clonotype was obtained from a woman aged 45-65 years with alopecia areata. Some clones in this sample may be carry-over from other donors' samples. The chain carries TRBV18 and TRBJ2-3; tentatively, D is TRBD1 or TRBD2 (5 bases each). The CDR3 DNA sequence: TGTGCCACCACCTCCGAGGGGCCAGATACGCAGTATTTT. This translates into CATTSEGPDTQYF.